These T cell receptor beta chains were read from a single sample in a study of blood T cell repertoires in COVID-19. Repertoires were generated with immunoSEQ multiplex PCR, while TCRdb's copy carries only in-frame clones and drops some. The sample carries about 300,000 clones, 80% to 90% recorded once. The sequencing input was PBMCs or T cells enriched from blood (not recorded which). The source of these receptors is a woman under 30 who had recovered from COVID-19. Both conserved end residues are part of each CDR3. D genes are given only for firm matches. Some rows mark clone size as missing; the rest say once, few, many or name a class of expanded clone.

>16|TRBJ2-6|TRBV30|NA|NA
TGTGCCGGCATCCGTAACAGGCAATCTGGGGCCAACGTCCTGACTTTC
CAGIRNRQSGANVLTF
>14|TRBJ2-7|TRBV5-1|TRBD2|NA
TGCGCCAGCAGCCTTAGCGGGACTTCCTACGAGCAGTACTTC
CASSLSGTSYEQYF
>14|TRBJ1-2|TRBV7-9|TRBD1|NA
TGTGCCAGCAGCTTAGGGACAGGGAACTATGGCTACACCTTC
CASSLGTGNYGYTF
>15|TRBJ1-2|TRBV7-6|TRBD1|NA
TGTGCCAGCAGCTTAGGAGGGGGCTCCGACTATGGCTACACCTTC
CASSLGGGSDYGYTF
>14|TRBJ1-2|TRBV5-6|TRBD1|NA
TGTGCCAGCAGTTCGACAGGGGACTCCTATGGCTACACCTTC
CASSSTGDSYGYTF
>14|TRBJ2-1|TRBV4-2|TRBD2|NA
TGTGCCAGCAGCCAAGTCCCAGCGGGGGGGCCGGAGTTCTTC
CASSQVPAGGPEFF
>14|TRBJ2-3|TRBV5-1|NA|NA
TGCGCCAGCAGCCCCGGACAATCCTTTGATACGCAGTATTTT
CASSPGQSFDTQYF
>14|TRBJ1-2|TRBV29-1|TRBD1|NA
TGCAGCGTTCCGAAAGGGACAGGTTTGGATGGCTACACCTTC
CSVPKGTGLDGYTF
>22|TRBJ1-6|TRBV4-1|TRBD1|NA
TGCGCCAGCAGCCAAGAAGCCCCGACAGGGGGCAGATCCAGCTCCTATAATTCACCCCTCCACTTT
CASSQEAPTGGRSSSYNSPLHF
>13|TRBJ2-1|TRBV30|NA|NA
TGTGCCTGGAGTGGTGACAGCTACAATGAGCAGTTCTTC
CAWSGDSYNEQFF
>16|TRBJ2-5|TRBV6-1|NA|few
TGTGCCAGCAGTGGGGTTTGGAAAGAGGGCCAAGAGACCCAGTACTTC
CASSGVWKEGQETQYF
>15|TRBJ1-1|TRBV30|NA|few
TGTGCCTGGAGTGTAGTGTACGGGGTGGGCACTGAAGCTTTCTTT
CAWSVVYGVGTEAFF
>17|TRBJ2-7|TRBV3-1/TRBV3-2|TRBD2|once
TGTGCCAGCAGCCGTTCTGGAGCGGGAGTTGGAACCTACGAGCAGTACTTC
CASSRSGAGVGTYEQYF
>16|TRBJ2-7|TRBV18|NA|NA
TGTGCCAGCTCACCAAGAAGGGGGTCAACGGAGTACGAGCAGTACTTC
CASSPRRGSTEYEQYF
>14|TRBJ1-2|TRBV19|NA|NA
TGTGCCAGTTCTATGTCGACTGGAAACTATGGCTACACCTTC
CASSMSTGNYGYTF
>11|TRBJ2-7|TRBV30|TRBD2|NA
TGTTCCAGCGGGGGTTCCTACGAGCAGTACTTC
CSSGGSYEQYF
>12|TRBJ2-5|TRBV19|NA|NA
TGTGCCAGCTCAGCGGTTTCCGAGACCCAGTACTTC
CASSAVSETQYF
>13|TRBJ2-7|TRBV5-6|NA|NA
TGTGCCAGCAGCTTGGGGGGGCTCGGCGAGCAGTACTTC
CASSLGGLGEQYF
>13|TRBJ2-2|TRBV12-3/TRBV12-4|NA|few
TGTGCCGGAATACAGGGGAACACCGGGGAGCTGTTTTTT
CAGIQGNTGELFF
>14|TRBJ1-1|TRBV7-3|NA|NA
TGTGCCAGCAGCTTACAGGGAGGGGGCACTGAAGCTTTCTTT
CASSLQGGGTEAFF
>14|TRBJ1-3|TRBV11-2|NA|NA
TGTGCCAGCAGCTTAGTCGGGGGAGGAAACACCATATATTTT
CASSLVGGGNTIYF
>11|TRBJ2-7|TRBV6-6|NA|NA
TGTGCCAGCAGCGCGGCGGTCGAGCAGTACTTC
CASSAAVEQYF
>13|TRBJ1-1|TRBV28|NA|NA
TGTGCCAGCAGCGAAGGACGGACACCTGAAGCTTTCTTT
CASSEGRTPEAFF
>14|TRBJ2-7|TRBV30|NA|NA
TGTGCCTCCCAAAGGGGGAAGATTGGGTACGAGCAGTACTTC
CASQRGKIGYEQYF
>15|TRBJ2-1|TRBV6-5|NA|NA
TGTGCCAGCAGTTCCCTGGGGGGCTCCTACAATGAGCAGTTCTTC
CASSSLGGSYNEQFF
>13|TRBJ1-1|TRBV12-3/TRBV12-4|NA|NA
TGTGCCAGCAGTTTAACAGGGAACACTGAAGCTTTCTTT
CASSLTGNTEAFF
>14|TRBJ1-1|TRBV28|NA|few
TGTGCCAGCAGACTAACCGGGGGGGGCCCTCTCTCCTTCTTT
CASRLTGGGPLSFF
>15|TRBJ1-4|TRBV9|TRBD1|NA
TGTGCCAGCAGCCGAGACGGGACAGGGAATGAAAAACTGTTTTTT
CASSRDGTGNEKLFF
>14|TRBJ2-3|TRBV19|NA|NA
TGTGCCAGTAGTATAGGCCTATACACAGATACGCAGTATTTT
CASSIGLYTDTQYF
>16|TRBJ2-7|TRBV5-1|TRBD2|NA
TGCGCCAGCAGCCCTACCGGGACTAGCGGATCCTACGAGCAGTACTTC
CASSPTGTSGSYEQYF
>17|TRBJ2-4|TRBV5-6|NA|many
TGTGCCAGCAGCTCGCCCCATGGCGGGTCAGGGAGGAACATTCAGTACTTC
CASSSPHGGSGRNIQYF
>15|TRBJ1-1|TRBV6-5|NA|NA
TGTGCCAGCAGTTCTGGGGGGGGCCTGAACACTGAAGCTTTCTTT
CASSSGGGLNTEAFF
>13|TRBJ2-1|TRBV19|TRBD2|once
TGTGCCAGTAGTATAGGACTAGCGAGGGAGCAGTTCTTC
CASSIGLAREQFF
>15|TRBJ2-1|TRBV7-3|TRBD2|NA
TGTGCCAGCAGCGCAACTAGCGAGCCGTACAATGAGCAGTTCTTC
CASSATSEPYNEQFF
>15|TRBJ2-4|TRBV6-1|NA|NA
TGTGCCAGCAGTGAACCCGGGGGAGCCAAAAACATTCAGTACTTC
CASSEPGGAKNIQYF
>16|TRBJ1-4|TRBV7-9|TRBD1|NA
TGTGCCAGCAGTTGGGGGACAGGTCCAACTAATGAAAAACTGTTTTTT
CASSWGTGPTNEKLFF
>17|TRBJ1-1|TRBV7-8|TRBD1|few
TGTGCCAGCAGCCCGTACCCCTCCGGGACAGTTGGCACTGAAGCTTTCTTT
CASSPYPSGTVGTEAFF
>11|TRBJ2-7|TRBV10-2|NA|NA
TGCGCCAGCAGTGGGGCTTACGAGCAGTACTTC
CASSGAYEQYF